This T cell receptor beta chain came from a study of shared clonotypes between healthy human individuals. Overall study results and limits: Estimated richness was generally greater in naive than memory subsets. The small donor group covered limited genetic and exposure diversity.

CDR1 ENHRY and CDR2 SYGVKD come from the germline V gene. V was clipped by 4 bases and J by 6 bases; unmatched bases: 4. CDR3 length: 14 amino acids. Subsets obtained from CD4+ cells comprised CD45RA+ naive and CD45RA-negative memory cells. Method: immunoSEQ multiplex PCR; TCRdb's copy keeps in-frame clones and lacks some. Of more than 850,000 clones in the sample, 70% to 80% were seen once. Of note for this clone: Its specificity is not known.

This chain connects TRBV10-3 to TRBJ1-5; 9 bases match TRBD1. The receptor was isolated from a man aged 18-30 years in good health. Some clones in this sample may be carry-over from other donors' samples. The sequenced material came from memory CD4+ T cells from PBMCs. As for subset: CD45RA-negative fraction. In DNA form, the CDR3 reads TGTGCCATCAGTGTACAGGGGGCTGGTCAGCCCCAGCATTTT. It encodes CAISVQGAGQPQHF.